This TCR beta chain appears in the sequencing data of a study of T cell repertoires and HLA-DP antigens. The overall study: Versus self, one alloantigen differed at one groove amino acid, the other at roughly eleven. Donors were two male and one female, aged 18-to-29 to 60-to-69. DNA input averaged 218.4 ng in sorted CD137+CD4+ and 900 to 1,500 ng in pre-culture CD4+. Study-wide results and caveats: Against one allele, clones undetected before culture averaged roughly 38%; against the other, approximately 51%.

Some clones are missing from TCRdb's copy, which holds only in-frame ones; the method was immunoSEQ multiplex PCR. The data contain over 700 clones, roughly 50% of them seen just once; the ten biggest clones take up about 32%. The meaning of this label is: CD137+ CD4 T cells sorted after culture with HeLa expressing allogeneic HLA-DP. HeLa stimulator cells carried retrovirally transduced HLA-DPA1/DPB1, HLA-DM, invariant chain and CD80. HeLa cells expressing allogeneic DPB1 restimulated the roughly 15-day-expanded CD4+ cells for approximately a day. This CDR3 spans 14 amino acids. Looked up from germline, CDR1 is SGHNT and CDR2 is YYREEE (reference sequence). V was clipped by 2 bases and J by 8 bases, with 13 bases between them.

The V and J genes are TRBV5-4 and TRBJ1-4; D unresolved. The source material was alloreactive CD137+ CD4+ T cells from cultured PBMCs. Subset noted: CD137+ CD4+ cells sorted after roughly 23 h restimulation with the allogeneic HLA-DP-expressing HeLa cells. The TCR originated in a young woman in good health and CMV-seronegative. DNA for the CDR3: TGTGCCAGCAGCTTCAATCTCCAGCGCGAAAAACTGTTTTTT. Protein: CASSFNLQREKLFF.